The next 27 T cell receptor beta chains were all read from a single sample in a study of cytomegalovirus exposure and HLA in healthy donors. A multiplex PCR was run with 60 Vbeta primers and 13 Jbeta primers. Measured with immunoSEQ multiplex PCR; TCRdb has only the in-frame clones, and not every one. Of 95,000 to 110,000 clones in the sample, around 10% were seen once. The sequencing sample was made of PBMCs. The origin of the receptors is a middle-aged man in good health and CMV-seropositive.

The CDR3 loop reads CASSQESSGSSYNEQFF. The CDR3 bases are TGTGCCAGCAGCCAAGAGTCGAGCGGGAGCTCCTACAATGAGCAGTTCTTC. V usage is TRBV4-2 and J usage is TRBJ2-1; 8 positions agree with TRBD2. J was trimmed by 0 bases and V by 0 bases; bases with no gene match: 4. CDR1 LGHNA and CDR2 YNFKEQ come from the germline V gene. The CDR3 covers 17 residues.

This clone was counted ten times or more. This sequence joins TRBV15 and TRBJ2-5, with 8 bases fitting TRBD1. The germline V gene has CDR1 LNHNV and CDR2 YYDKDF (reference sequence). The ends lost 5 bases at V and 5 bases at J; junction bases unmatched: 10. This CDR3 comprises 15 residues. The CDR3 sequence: CATSLQDRAAETQYF. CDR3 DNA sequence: TGTGCCACCAGCTTACAGGACAGGGCGGCCGAGACCCAGTACTTC.

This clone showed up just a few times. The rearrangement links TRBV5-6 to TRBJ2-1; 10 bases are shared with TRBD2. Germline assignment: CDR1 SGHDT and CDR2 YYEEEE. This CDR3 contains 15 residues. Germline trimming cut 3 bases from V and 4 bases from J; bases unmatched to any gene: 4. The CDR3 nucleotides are TGTGCCAGCAGCTCCGGACTAGCGGAATACAATGAGCAGTTCTTC. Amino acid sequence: CASSSGLAEYNEQFF. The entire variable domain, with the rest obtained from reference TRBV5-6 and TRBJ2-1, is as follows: DAGVTQSPTHLIKTRGQQVTLRCSPKSGHDTVSWYQQALGQGPQFIFQYYEEEERQRGNFPDRFSGHQFPNYSSELNVNALLLGDSALYLCASSSGLAEYNEQFFGPGTRLTVL.

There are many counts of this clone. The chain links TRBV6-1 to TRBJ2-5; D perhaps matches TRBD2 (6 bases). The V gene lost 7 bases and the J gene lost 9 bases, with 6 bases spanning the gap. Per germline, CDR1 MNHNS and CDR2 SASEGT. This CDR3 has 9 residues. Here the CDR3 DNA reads TGTGCCAGCACGGGGGCCCAGTACTTC. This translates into CASTGAQYF.

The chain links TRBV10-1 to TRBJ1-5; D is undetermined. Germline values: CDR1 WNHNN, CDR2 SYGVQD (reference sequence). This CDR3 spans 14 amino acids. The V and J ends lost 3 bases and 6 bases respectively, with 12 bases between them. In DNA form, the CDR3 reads TGCGCCAGCAGTGACTCTTCGGGAGGTCAGCCCCAGCATTTT. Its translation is CASSDSSGGQPQHF.

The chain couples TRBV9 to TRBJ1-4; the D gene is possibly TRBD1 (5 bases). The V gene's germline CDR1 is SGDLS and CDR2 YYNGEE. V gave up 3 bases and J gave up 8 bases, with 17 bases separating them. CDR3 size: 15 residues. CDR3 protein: CASSGTGRGAEKLFF. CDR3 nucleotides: TGTGCCAGCAGCGGGACTGGGAGGGGAGCAGAAAAACTGTTTTTT.

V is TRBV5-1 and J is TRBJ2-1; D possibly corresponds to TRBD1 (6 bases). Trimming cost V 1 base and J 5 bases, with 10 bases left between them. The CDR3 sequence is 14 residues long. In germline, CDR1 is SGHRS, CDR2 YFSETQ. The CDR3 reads CASSLPTGNNEQFF. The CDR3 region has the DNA TGCGCCAGCAGCTTGCCGACAGGTAACAATGAGCAGTTCTTC.

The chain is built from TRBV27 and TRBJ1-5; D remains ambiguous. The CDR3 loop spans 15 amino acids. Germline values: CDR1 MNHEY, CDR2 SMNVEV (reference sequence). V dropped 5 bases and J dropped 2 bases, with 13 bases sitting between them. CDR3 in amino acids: CASSVNGLGNQPQHF. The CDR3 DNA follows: TGTGCCAGCAGTGTCAATGGGCTGGGCAATCAGCCCCAGCATTTT.

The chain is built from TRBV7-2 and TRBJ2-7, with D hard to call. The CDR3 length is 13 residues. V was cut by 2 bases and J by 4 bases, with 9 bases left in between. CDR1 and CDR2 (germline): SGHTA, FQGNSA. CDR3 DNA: TGTGCCAGCAGCTTACCTAGTTCTTACGAGCAGTACTTC. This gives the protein CASSLPSSYEQYF. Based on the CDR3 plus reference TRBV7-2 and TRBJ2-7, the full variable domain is GAGVSQSPSNKVTEKGKDVELRCDPISGHTALYWYRQSLGQGLEFLIYFQGNSAPDKSGLPSDRFSAERTGGSVSTLTIQRTQQEDSAVYLCASSLPSSYEQYFGPGTRLTVT.

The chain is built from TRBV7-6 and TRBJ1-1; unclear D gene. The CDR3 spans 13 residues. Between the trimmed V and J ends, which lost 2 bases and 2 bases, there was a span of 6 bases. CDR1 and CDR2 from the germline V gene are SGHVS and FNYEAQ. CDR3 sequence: CASSLTLNTEAFF. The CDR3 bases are TGTGCCAGCAGCTTAACCCTAAACACTGAAGCTTTCTTT.

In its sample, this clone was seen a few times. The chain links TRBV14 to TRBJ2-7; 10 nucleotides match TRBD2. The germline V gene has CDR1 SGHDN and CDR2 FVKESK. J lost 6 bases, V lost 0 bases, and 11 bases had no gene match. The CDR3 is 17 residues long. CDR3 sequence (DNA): TGTGCCAGCAGCCAAGATTGGAGTAGCGGGAGGTCGTCCGAGCAGTACTTC. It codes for CASSQDWSSGRSSEQYF.

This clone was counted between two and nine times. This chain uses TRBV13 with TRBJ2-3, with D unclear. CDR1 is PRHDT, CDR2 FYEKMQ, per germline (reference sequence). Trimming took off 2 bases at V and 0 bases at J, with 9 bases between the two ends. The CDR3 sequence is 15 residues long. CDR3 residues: CASSLIQKSTDTQYF. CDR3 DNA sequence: TGTGCCAGCAGCTTAATCCAGAAGAGCACAGATACGCAGTATTTT. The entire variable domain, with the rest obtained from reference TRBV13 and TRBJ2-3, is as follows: AAGVIQSPRHLIKEKRETATLKCYPIPRHDTVYWYQQGPGQDPQFLISFYEKMQSDKGSIPDRFSAQQFSDYHSELNMSSLELGDSALYFCASSLIQKSTDTQYFGPGTRLTVL.

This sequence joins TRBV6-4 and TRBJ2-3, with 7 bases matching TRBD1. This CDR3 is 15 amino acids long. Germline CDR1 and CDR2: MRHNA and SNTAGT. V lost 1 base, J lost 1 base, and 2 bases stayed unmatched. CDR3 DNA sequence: TGTGCCAGCAGTGACTTTACAGGGGGCACAGATACGCAGTATTTT. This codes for CASSDFTGGTDTQYF.

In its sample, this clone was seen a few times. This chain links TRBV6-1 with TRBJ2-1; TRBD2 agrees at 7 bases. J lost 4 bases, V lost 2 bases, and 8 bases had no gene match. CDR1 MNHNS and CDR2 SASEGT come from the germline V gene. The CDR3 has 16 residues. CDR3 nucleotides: TGTGCCAGCAGTGAATTAAGCGGGATTACATACAATGAGCAGTTCTTC. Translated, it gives CASSELSGITYNEQFF.

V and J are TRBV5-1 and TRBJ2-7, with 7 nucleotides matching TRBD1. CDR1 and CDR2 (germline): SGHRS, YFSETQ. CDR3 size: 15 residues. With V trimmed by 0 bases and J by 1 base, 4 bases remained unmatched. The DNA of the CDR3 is TGCGCCAGCAGCTTGGTACAGGGGCCGTCCTACGAGCAGTACTTC. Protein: CASSLVQGPSYEQYF.

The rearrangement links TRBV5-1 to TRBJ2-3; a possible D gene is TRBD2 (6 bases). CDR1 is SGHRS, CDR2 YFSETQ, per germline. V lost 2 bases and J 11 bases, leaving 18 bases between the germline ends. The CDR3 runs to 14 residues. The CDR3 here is CASSLRRAPEGQYF. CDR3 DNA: TGCGCCAGCAGCTTAAGGCGGGCCCCGGAGGGGCAGTATTTT. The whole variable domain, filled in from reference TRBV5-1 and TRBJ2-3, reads KAGVTQTPRYLIKTRGQQVTLSCSPISGHRSVSWYQQTPGQGLQFLFEYFSETQRNKGNFPGRFSGRQFSNSRSEMNVSTLELGDSALYLCASSLRRAPEGQYFGPGTRLTVL.

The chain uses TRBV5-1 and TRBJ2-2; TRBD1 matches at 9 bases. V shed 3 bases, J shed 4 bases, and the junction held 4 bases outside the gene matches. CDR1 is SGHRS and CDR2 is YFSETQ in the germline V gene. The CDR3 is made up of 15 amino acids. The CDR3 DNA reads TGCGCCAGCAGCTCTACAGGGGGCCTCACCGGGGAGCTGTTTTTT. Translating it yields CASSSTGGLTGELFF.

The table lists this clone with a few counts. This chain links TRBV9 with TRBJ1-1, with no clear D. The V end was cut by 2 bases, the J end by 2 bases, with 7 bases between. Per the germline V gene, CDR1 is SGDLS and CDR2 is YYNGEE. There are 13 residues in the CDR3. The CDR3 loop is CASSVLVNTEAFF. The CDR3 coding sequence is TGTGCCAGCAGCGTGCTAGTAAACACTGAAGCTTTCTTT.

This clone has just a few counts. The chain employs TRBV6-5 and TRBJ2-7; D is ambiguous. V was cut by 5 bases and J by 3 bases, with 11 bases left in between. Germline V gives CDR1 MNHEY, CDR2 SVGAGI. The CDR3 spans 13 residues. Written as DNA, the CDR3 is TGTGCCAGCAGTCCCCCCCCTTTCTACGAGCAGTACTTC. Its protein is CASSPPPFYEQYF.

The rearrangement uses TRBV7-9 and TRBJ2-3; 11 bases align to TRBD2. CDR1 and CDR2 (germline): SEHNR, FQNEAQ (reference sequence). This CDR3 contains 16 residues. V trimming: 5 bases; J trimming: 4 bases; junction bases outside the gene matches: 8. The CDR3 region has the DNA TGTGCCAGCAGCCGACTAGCGGGGCTCAGGGCAGATACGCAGTATTTT. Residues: CASSRLAGLRADTQYF.

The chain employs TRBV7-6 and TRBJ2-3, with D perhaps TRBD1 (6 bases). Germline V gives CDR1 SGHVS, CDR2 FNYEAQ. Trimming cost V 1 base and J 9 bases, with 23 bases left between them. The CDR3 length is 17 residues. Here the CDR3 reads CASSLGPTGTSSGTQYF. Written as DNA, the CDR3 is TGTGCCAGCAGCTTAGGGCCCACAGGGACGAGTTCGGGCACGCAGTATTTT.

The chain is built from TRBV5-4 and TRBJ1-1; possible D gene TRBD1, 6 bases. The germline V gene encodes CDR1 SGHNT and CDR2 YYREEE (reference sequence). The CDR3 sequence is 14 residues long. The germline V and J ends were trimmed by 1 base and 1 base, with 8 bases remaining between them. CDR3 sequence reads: CASSLQGPNTEAFF. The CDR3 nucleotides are TGTGCCAGCAGCTTGCAGGGGCCGAACACTGAAGCTTTCTTT.

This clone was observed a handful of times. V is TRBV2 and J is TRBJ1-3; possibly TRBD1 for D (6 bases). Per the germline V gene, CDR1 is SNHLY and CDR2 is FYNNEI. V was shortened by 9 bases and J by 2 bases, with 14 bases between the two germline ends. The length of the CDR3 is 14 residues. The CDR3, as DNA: TGTGCCAGTAGACAGGACGTAGCTGGAAACACCATATATTTT. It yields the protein CASRQDVAGNTIYF.

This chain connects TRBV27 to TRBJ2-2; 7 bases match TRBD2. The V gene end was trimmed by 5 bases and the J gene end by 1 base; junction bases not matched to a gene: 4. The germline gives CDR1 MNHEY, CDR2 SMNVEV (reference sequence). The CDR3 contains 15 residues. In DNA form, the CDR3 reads TGTGCCAGCAGTAGACTAGCACAGAACACCGGGGAGCTGTTTTTT. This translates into CASSRLAQNTGELFF.

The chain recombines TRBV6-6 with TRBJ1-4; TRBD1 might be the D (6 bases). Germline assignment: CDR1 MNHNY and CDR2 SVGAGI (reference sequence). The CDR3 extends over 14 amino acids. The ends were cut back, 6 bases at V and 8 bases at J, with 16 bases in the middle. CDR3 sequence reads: CASSRGGLSEKLFF. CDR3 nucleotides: TGTGCCAGCAGCCGGGGGGGGCTTAGCGAAAAACTGTTTTTT.

The DNA of the CDR3 is TGCAGCGTTTCAGCCGGGATCCTCTACGAGCAGTACTTC. It yields the protein CSVSAGILYEQYF. The chain is built from TRBV29-1 and TRBJ2-7; D might be TRBD2 (5 bases). The germline V and J ends were trimmed by 5 bases and 3 bases, with 14 bases remaining between them. CDR1 SQVTM and CDR2 ANQGSEA come from the germline V gene. The CDR3 spans 13 residues.

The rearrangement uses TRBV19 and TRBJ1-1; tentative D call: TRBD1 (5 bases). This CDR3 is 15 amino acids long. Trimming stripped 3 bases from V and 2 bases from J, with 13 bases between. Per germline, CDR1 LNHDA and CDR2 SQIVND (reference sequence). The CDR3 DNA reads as TGTGCCAGTAGTATTCAGTTCGGGACTAACACTGAAGCTTTCTTT. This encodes CASSIQFGTNTEAFF.